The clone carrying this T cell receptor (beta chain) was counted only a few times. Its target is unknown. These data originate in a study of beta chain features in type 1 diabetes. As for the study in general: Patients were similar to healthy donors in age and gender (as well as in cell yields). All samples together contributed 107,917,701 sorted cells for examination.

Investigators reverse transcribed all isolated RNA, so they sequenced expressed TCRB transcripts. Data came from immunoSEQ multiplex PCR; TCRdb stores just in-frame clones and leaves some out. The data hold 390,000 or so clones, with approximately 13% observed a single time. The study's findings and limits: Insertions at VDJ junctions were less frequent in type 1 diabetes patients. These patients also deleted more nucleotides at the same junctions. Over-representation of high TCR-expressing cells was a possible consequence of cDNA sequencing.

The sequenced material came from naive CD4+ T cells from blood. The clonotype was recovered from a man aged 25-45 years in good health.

In DNA form, the CDR3 reads TGCGCCAGCAGCTGGGGACAAATACGGCAAGACTACGAGCAGTACTTC. It yields the protein CASSWGQIRQDYEQYF. The chain couples TRBV5-1 to TRBJ2-7; a possible D gene is TRBD1 (6 bases). This CDR3 comprises 16 residues. Germline-derived CDR1 and CDR2 are SGHRS and YFSETQ. V shed 3 bases and J shed 3 bases, with 19 bases lying between them.